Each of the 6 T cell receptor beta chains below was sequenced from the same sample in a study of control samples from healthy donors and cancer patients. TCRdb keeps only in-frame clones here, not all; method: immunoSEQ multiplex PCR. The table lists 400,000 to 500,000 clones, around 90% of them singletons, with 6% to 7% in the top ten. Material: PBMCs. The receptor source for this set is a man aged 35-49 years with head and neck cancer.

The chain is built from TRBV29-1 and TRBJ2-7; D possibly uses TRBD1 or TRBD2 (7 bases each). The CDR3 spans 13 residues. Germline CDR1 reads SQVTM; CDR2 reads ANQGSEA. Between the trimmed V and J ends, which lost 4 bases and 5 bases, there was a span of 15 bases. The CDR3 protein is CSVGEGAGNEQYF. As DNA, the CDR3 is TGCAGCGTTGGGGAGGGGGCTGGCAACGAGCAGTACTTC.

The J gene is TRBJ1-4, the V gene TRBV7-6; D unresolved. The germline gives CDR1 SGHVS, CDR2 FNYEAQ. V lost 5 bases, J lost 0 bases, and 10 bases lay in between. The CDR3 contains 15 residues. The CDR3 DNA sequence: TGTGCCAGCAGCCCCAGGTCGTCAACTAATGAAAAACTGTTTTTT. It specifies CASSPRSSTNEKLFF.

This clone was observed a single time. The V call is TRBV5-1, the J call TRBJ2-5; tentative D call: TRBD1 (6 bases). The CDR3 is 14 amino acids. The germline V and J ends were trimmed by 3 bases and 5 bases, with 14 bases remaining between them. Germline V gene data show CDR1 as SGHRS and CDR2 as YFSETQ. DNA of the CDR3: TGCGCCAGCAGCTGGGGGACACTGGGGGAGACCCAGTACTTC. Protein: CASSWGTLGETQYF.

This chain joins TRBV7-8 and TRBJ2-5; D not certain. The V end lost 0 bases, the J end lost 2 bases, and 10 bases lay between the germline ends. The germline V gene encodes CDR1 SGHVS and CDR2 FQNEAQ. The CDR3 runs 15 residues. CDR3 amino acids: CASSLAQRNQETQYF. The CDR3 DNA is TGTGCCAGCAGCTTAGCGCAGAGGAATCAAGAGACCCAGTACTTC. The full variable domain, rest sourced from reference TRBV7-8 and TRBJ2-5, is GAGVSQSPRYKVAKRGQDVALRCDPISGHVSLFWYQQALGQGPEFLTYFQNEAQLDKSGLPSDRFFAERPEGSVSTLKIQRTQQEDSAVYLCASSLAQRNQETQYFGPGTRLLVL.

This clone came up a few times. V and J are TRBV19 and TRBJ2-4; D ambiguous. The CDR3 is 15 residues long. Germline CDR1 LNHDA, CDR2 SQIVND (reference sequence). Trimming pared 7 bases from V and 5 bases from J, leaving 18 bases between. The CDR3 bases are TGTGCCAGTACCCCTGTGGGGAATTTCCAAAACATTCAGTACTTC. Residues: CASTPVGNFQNIQYF.

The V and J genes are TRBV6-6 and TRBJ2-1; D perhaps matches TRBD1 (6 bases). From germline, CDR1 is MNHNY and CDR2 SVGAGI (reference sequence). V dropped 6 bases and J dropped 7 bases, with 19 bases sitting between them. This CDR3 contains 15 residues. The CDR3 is CASSRQMGAENEQFF. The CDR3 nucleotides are TGTGCCAGCAGCCGACAAATGGGGGCTGAGAATGAGCAGTTCTTC.